One and the same sample provided the 14 T cell receptor beta chains below, sequenced in a study of T cells in Graves' hyperthyroidism and ophthalmopathy. There were TCR beta CDR3 regions amplified from RNA transcripts. The TCR CDR3 was amplified in a first-round RT-PCR using the HTBI primer set. TCRdb used MiXCR to reprocess the multiplex PCR reads, holding one entry per CDR3 protein. The sample holds 300,000 to 400,000 distinct CDR3 sequences; about 15% are singletons and the top ten take 9.5% to 11%. The sample was blood. These receptors were taken from a woman between 55 and 75 years old with Graves' hyperthyroidism.

At least ten counts were recorded for this clonotype. The chain uses TRBV3-1 and TRBJ2-5; the D is unclear. Trimming removed 7 bases at V and 5 bases at J, with 8 bases between. From germline, CDR1 is LGHDT and CDR2 YNNKEL (reference sequence). This CDR3 spans 11 amino acids. In DNA form, the CDR3 reads TGTGCCAGCATTCTCGGGGAGACCCAGTACTTC. It is translated as CASILGETQYF.

Ten or more counts support this clonotype. The J gene is TRBJ2-5, the V gene TRBV5-1; 8 nucleotides line up with TRBD1. J gave up 7 bases and V 3 bases, and 11 bases lay outside the gene matches. Germline V gene lookup returns CDR1 SGHRS and CDR2 YFSETQ. The CDR3 is 15 amino acids. CDR3 sequence reads: CASSSGTGIVGTQYF. The CDR3 nucleotides read TGCGCCAGCAGCTCCGGGACAGGAATCGTTGGGACCCAGTACTTC.

This clonotype was found many times. The chain uses TRBV28 and TRBJ1-2, with a possible D match to TRBD1 (5 bases). Per germline, CDR1 MDHEN and CDR2 SYDVKM. Trimming removed 6 bases at V and 3 bases at J, with 20 bases between. This CDR3 comprises 16 residues. The CDR3 is CASRPPPGGRDYGYTF. Written as DNA, the CDR3 is TGTGCCAGCAGACCCCCCCCCGGGGGGAGAGACTATGGCTACACCTTC.

This clonotype has only a few counts. The rearrangement joins TRBV15 to TRBJ2-1; TRBD1 aligns across 11 bases. CDR3 length equals 13 residues. J was trimmed by 8 bases and V by 8 bases; bases with no gene match: 5. Per germline, CDR1 LNHNV and CDR2 YYDKDF (reference sequence). Here the CDR3 DNA reads TGTGCCACCGGGGACAGGGGGTTTGATGAGCAGTTCTTC. Protein: CATGDRGFDEQFF.

This clonotype was found a few times. The V call is TRBV4-1, the J call TRBJ2-5; 14 bases are a match to TRBD2. V dropped 0 bases and J dropped 5; count of bases not matched to a gene: 5. Per germline, CDR1 MGHRA and CDR2 YSYEKL. The length of the CDR3 is 17 residues. CDR3 DNA sequence: TGCGCCAGCAGCCAAGAGGGACTAGCGGGAGTTTTGGAGACCCAGTACTTC. Its translation is CASSQEGLAGVLETQYF.

The chain is built from TRBV6-1 and TRBJ2-7; possibly TRBD2 for D (5 bases). V shed 8 bases and J shed 2 bases, with 13 bases lying between them. The CDR3 has 13 amino acids. Germline V lookup: CDR1 MNHNS, CDR2 SASEGT. The CDR3 DNA follows: TGTGCCAGCCTCTTTCGGGGAGCCTACGAGCAGTACTTC. Translating gives CASLFRGAYEQYF.

This clonotype was picked up many times. The gene calls are TRBV2 and TRBJ2-7, with D possibly being TRBD1 or TRBD2 (6 bases each). From germline, CDR1 is SNHLY and CDR2 FYNNEI. CDR3 length equals 13 residues. Trimming removed 6 bases from V and 2 bases from J, with 11 bases in between. In DNA form, the CDR3 reads TGTGCCAGCAGGGGGGGCTCAGCCTACGAGCAGTACTTC. Amino acids: CASRGGSAYEQYF.

This clonotype was seen repeatedly, ten times or more. The V and J genes are TRBV12-5 and TRBJ2-3; D remains unclear. The CDR3 spans 15 residues. V gave up 2 bases and J gave up 2 bases, with 11 bases separating them. Germline CDR1 reads LGHNT; CDR2 reads FRNRAP. The CDR3 DNA reads as TGTGCTAGTGGTTTGTTTGTAGGAACCACAGATACGCAGTATTTT. Translation: CASGLFVGTTDTQYF.

This clonotype has a count of ten or more. The CDR3 reads CASSATQSGPGAQYF. The CDR3 DNA reads TGTGCCAGCAGTGCCACCCAATCCGGGCCCGGGGCCCAGTACTTC. J is TRBJ2-5 and V is TRBV6-1; possibly TRBD2 for D (5 bases). The CDR3 runs 15 residues. V dropped 4 bases and J dropped 9 bases, with 21 bases sitting between them. Germline V gene lookup returns CDR1 MNHNS and CDR2 SASEGT.

This clonotype came up many times. This sequence joins TRBV5-1 and TRBJ1-5, with TRBD1 matching 10 bases. J gave up 2 bases and V 3 bases, and 2 bases lay outside the gene matches. This CDR3 region has 15 residues. CDR1 is SGHRS and CDR2 is YFSETQ in the germline V gene. The CDR3 loop is CASSSGTGGNQPQHF. The CDR3 coding sequence is TGCGCCAGCAGCTCCGGGACAGGGGGCAATCAGCCCCAGCATTTT.

This clonotype was seen repeatedly, ten times or more. The rearrangement joins TRBV7-9 to TRBJ2-3; 11 nucleotides agree with TRBD1. The J segment lost 2 bases and the V segment lost 3 bases, leaving 7 bases of the junction unmatched. The CDR3 contains 17 residues. CDR1 is SEHNR, CDR2 FQNEAQ, per germline (reference sequence). CDR3 nucleotide sequence: TGTGCCAGCAGCTTGTTCGGGACAGGGGGACCCACAGATACGCAGTATTTT. It yields the protein CASSLFGTGGPTDTQYF. The full variable domain, completed using reference TRBV7-9 and TRBJ2-3, is DTGVSQNPRHKITKRGQNVTFRCDPISEHNRLYWYRQTLGQGPEFLTYFQNEAQLEKSRLLSDRFSAERPKGSFSTLEIQRTEQGDSAMYLCASSLFGTGGPTDTQYFGPGTRLTVL.

This clonotype appeared many times. This chain connects TRBV20-1 to TRBJ1-6; a weak D match, TRBD1 (5 bases). Germline CDR1 and CDR2: DFQATT and SNEGSKA (reference sequence). The length of the CDR3 is 13 residues. The germline V and J ends were trimmed by 4 bases and 8 bases, with 12 bases remaining between them. The CDR3 nucleotides are TGCAGTGCTACGCCGGGACCGGATTCACCCCTCCACTTT. This gives the protein CSATPGPDSPLHF.

The V and J genes are TRBV12-3 or TRBV12-4 and TRBJ2-1, with D unresolved. V was trimmed by 5 bases and J by 6 bases, leaving 11 bases between them. This CDR3 region has 13 residues. In nucleotides, the CDR3 is TGTGCCAGCAGTGTCTTCCTGGGCAATGAGCAGTTCTTC. Protein product: CASSVFLGNEQFF.

This clonotype was recorded at least ten times. The rearrangement uses TRBV2 and TRBJ2-4; TRBD2 is a possible D gene (7 bases). The V gene lost 8 bases and the J gene lost 1 base, with 18 bases spanning the gap. This CDR3 comprises 16 residues. Germline V gene sequence: CDR1 SNHLY, CDR2 FYNNEI. CDR3 sequence reads: CASGGADLVAKNIQYF. CDR3 sequence (DNA): TGTGCCAGCGGGGGGGCGGATCTAGTTGCCAAAAACATTCAGTACTTC. Combining the CDR3 with reference TRBV2 and TRBJ2-4 gives the whole variable domain EPEVTQTPSHQVTQMGQEVILRCVPISNHLYFYWYRQILGQKVEFLVSFYNNEISEKSEIFDDQFSVERPDGSNFTLKIRSTKLEDSAMYFCASGGADLVAKNIQYFGAGTRLSVL.